Listed below are T cell receptor beta chains from one sample, sequenced in a study of T cells in Graves' hyperthyroidism and ophthalmopathy. TCRdb recomputed calls from the multiplex PCR reads with MiXCR, one row per CDR3 protein. Of around 300,000 distinct CDR3 sequences in the sample, roughly 19% are singletons; the top ten hold 35% to 40%. Material for sequencing was blood. The receptors stem from a man in his fifties with Graves' ophthalmopathy. The CDR3 runs from the conserved cysteine through the conserved F or W. The D gene is left open where the match is weak. Not all rows give a size; the values are once, few, many and, for expanded clones, a class.

abundance: few; j_gene: TRBJ2-3; v_gene: TRBV27; d_gene: TRBD1; CDR3aa: CASSFLGQGATDTQYF; CDR3nt: TGTGCCAGCAGTTTTCTCGGACAGGGAGCCACAGATACGCAGTATTTT
abundance: -; j_gene: TRBJ1-1; v_gene: TRBV7-9; d_gene: TRBD1; CDR3aa: CASNPLTGTVNTEAFF; CDR3nt: TGTGCCAGCAACCCCTTAACCGGGACAGTAAACACTGAAGCTTTCTTT
abundance: few; j_gene: TRBJ1-6; v_gene: TRBV7-6; d_gene: TRBD1; CDR3aa: CASSLYRGPSVDSPLHF; CDR3nt: TGTGCCAGCAGCCTGTACAGGGGCCCCTCCGTCGATTCACCCCTCCACTTT
abundance: -; j_gene: TRBJ2-1; v_gene: TRBV12-3/TRBV12-4; d_gene: -; CDR3aa: CASSAAGGDEQFF; CDR3nt: TGTGCCAGCAGTGCCGCTGGGGGCGATGAGCAGTTCTTC
abundance: -; j_gene: TRBJ2-7; v_gene: TRBV9; d_gene: -; CDR3aa: CASSPWGGALNEQYF; CDR3nt: TGTGCCAGCAGCCCTTGGGGGGGGGCGCTGAACGAGCAGTACTTC
abundance: -; j_gene: TRBJ1-6; v_gene: TRBV27; d_gene: -; CDR3aa: CASSLKLGASSYNSPLHF; CDR3nt: TGTGCCAGCAGTTTAAAGTTAGGGGCGAGCTCCTATAATTCACCCCTCCACTTT
abundance: many; j_gene: TRBJ2-5; v_gene: TRBV7-6; d_gene: TRBD2; CDR3aa: CASSSGLAGGPETQYF; CDR3nt: TGTGCCAGCAGCTCGGGACTAGCGGGAGGGCCAGAGACCCAGTACTTC
abundance: many; j_gene: TRBJ2-7; v_gene: TRBV5-1; d_gene: -; CDR3aa: CASSLVGGMRPHEQYF; CDR3nt: TGCGCCAGCAGCTTGGTCGGCGGGATGAGGCCCCACGAGCAGTACTTC
abundance: many; j_gene: TRBJ2-1; v_gene: TRBV24-1; d_gene: TRBD2; CDR3aa: CATSETGLAGSSYNEQFF; CDR3nt: TGTGCCACCAGTGAAACTGGACTAGCGGGAAGCTCCTACAATGAGCAGTTCTTC
abundance: many; j_gene: TRBJ1-6; v_gene: TRBV5-1; d_gene: -; CDR3aa: CASSLGTGGLRNSPLHF; CDR3nt: TGCGCCAGCAGCTTGGGAACCGGCGGGTTAAGGAATTCACCCCTCCACTTT
abundance: many; j_gene: TRBJ2-1; v_gene: TRBV2; d_gene: -; CDR3aa: CASSVRANSYNEQFF; CDR3nt: TGTGCCAGCAGTGTGAGGGCTAACTCCTACAATGAGCAGTTCTTC
abundance: -; j_gene: TRBJ2-5; v_gene: TRBV6-1; d_gene: -; CDR3aa: CASSEDGWGETQYF; CDR3nt: TGTGCCAGCAGTGAAGACGGATGGGGGGAGACCCAGTACTTC
abundance: few; j_gene: TRBJ2-3; v_gene: TRBV7-9; d_gene: TRBD1; CDR3aa: CASSRTGAGGTDTQYF; CDR3nt: TGTGCCAGCAGCCGGACAGGGGCGGGGGGCACAGATACGCAGTATTTT
abundance: many; j_gene: TRBJ1-1; v_gene: TRBV11-2; d_gene: -; CDR3aa: CASSLEQPNTEAFF; CDR3nt: TGTGCCAGCAGCTTAGAACAGCCGAACACTGAAGCTTTCTTT
abundance: many; j_gene: TRBJ2-5; v_gene: TRBV18; d_gene: -; CDR3aa: CASSPRQAHQETQYF; CDR3nt: TGTGCCAGCTCACCTCGGCAAGCCCACCAAGAGACCCAGTACTTC
abundance: many; j_gene: TRBJ1-2; v_gene: TRBV24-1; d_gene: -; CDR3aa: CATSERAFYGYTF; CDR3nt: TGTGCCACCAGTGAAAGGGCCTTCTATGGCTACACCTTC
abundance: once; j_gene: TRBJ1-4; v_gene: TRBV12-3/TRBV12-4; d_gene: -; CDR3aa: CASSFYTIIANGKLFF; CDR3nt: TGTGCCAGCAGTTTTTACACAATCATAGCTAATGGAAAACTGTTTTTT
abundance: many; j_gene: TRBJ2-5; v_gene: TRBV7-9; d_gene: TRBD1; CDR3aa: CASSSYDRAVETQYF; CDR3nt: TGTGCCAGCAGCTCCTACGACAGGGCTGTGGAGACCCAGTACTTC